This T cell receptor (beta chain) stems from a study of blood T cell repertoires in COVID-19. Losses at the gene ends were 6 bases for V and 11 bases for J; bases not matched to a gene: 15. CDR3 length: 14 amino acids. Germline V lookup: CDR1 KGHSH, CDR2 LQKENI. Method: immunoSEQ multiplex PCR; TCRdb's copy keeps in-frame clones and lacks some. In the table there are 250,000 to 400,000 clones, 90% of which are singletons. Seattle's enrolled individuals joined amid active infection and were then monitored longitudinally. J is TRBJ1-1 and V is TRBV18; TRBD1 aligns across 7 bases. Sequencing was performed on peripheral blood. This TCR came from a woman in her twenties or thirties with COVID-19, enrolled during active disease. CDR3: CASSPSGTASMAFF. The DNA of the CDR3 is TGTGCCAGCTCCCCTTCCGGGACAGCGAGTATGGCTTTCTTT. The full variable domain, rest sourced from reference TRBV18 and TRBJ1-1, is NAGVMQNPRHLVRRRGQEARLRCSPMKGHSHVYWYRQLPEEGLKFMVYLQKENIIDESGMPKERFSAEFPKEGPSILRIQQVVRGDSAAYFCASSPSGTASMAFFGQGTRLTVV.